A single T cell receptor beta chain is shown here with its context. No antigen is known for it. The immunoSEQ assay was v3.0, run at survey level. Sequencing of each sample targeted roughly 35,000-55,000 T-cell genomes. Generated by immunoSEQ multiplex PCR, the TCRdb table keeps only in-frame clones and is missing some. The sample contains approximately 29,000 clones, over 90% of which appear only once. The sample comes from a study of long-term antiretroviral therapy in people with HIV. Study at large: Some samples came about a decade before the 2015 immediate-ART recommendation, and these were the earliest.

Trimming took 5 bases from V and 8 from J, leaving 12 bases between them. The CDR3 consists of 12 residues. The germline V gene encodes CDR1 SGHVS and CDR2 FQNEAQ. Study-level findings and limits: Within the repertoire, clones expanded before ART were dominant at all time points.

The receptor was derived from a man in his forties with HIV. The sample here was unsorted PBMCs, taken 6.2 years after starting antiretroviral therapy. The V and J genes are TRBV7-8 and TRBJ1-2; the D is unclear. CDR3 DNA sequence: TGTGCCAGCAGCCCGGGCTCTCGGGGCTACACCTTC. This sequence encodes CASSPGSRGYTF.